This T cell receptor (beta chain) was sequenced for a study of blood T cells in healthy people across ages. V was clipped by 5 bases and J by 7 bases; unmatched bases: 11. CDR3 length: 16 residues. The use of a sample-barcoded 5' primer and a J-beta primer mix characterized a second PCR of about 6 to 11 cycles. The authors tagged each cDNA molecule using a template-switch adaptor with 12 random nucleotides. A single record per CDR3 protein comes from TCRdb applying MiXCR to the 5' RACE reads. Of 730,000 or so distinct CDR3 sequences in the sample, roughly 41% are singletons; the top ten hold about 32%. Isolation yielded PBMCs, at least 7 million per sample, in every case. No fewer than 5.5 micrograms of total RNA were isolated from every sample.

The receptor was derived from a man older than 75 in good health. The rearrangement uses TRBV12-3 or TRBV12-4 and TRBJ2-1, with 10 bases aligning to TRBD1. Sequences were obtained from blood. The CDR3 DNA follows: TGTGCCAGCAGTCCGAGGGGGACAGGGGAGATGAATGAGCAGTTCTTC. Translation: CASSPRGTGEMNEQFF.